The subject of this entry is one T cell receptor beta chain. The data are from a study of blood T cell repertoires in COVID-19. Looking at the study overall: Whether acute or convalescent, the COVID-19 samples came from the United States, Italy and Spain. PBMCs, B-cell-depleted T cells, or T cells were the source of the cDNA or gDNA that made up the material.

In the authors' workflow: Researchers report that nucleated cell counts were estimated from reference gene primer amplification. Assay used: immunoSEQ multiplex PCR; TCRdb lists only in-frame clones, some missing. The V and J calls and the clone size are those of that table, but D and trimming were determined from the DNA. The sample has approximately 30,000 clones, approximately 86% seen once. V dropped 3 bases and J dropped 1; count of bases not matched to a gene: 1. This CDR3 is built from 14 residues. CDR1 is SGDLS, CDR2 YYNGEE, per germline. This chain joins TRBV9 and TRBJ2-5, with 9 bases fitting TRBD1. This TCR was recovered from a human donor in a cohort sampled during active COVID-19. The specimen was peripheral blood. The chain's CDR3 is CASSATGGQETQYF. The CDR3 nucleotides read TGTGCCAGCAGCGCGACAGGGGGCCAAGAGACCCAGTACTTC.